The rows below give T cell receptor beta chains drawn from one sample of a study of T cell repertoires in ileal Crohn's disease. The assay was immunoSEQ multiplex PCR, and TCRdb's table has in-frame clones only and misses some. The sample consists of 55,000 to 65,000 clones, approximately 91% of them appearing once. The sample comprised ileal tissue. The receptors come from an adult with Crohn's disease. CDR3s include the opening cysteine and the closing phenylalanine or tryptophan. Fields, in order: V gene, clone size, J gene, D gene, CDR3 DNA, CDR3 protein. D genes are given only for firm matches. Not all rows give a size; the values are once, few, many and, for expanded clones, a class.

TRBV11-3	.	TRBJ2-7	.	TGTGCCAGCCAGGACAAGACCTACGAGCAGTACTTC	CASQDKTYEQYF
TRBV19	.	TRBJ1-5	TRBD1	TGTGCCAGTAATAGACAGGGTGATCAGCCCCAGCATTTT	CASNRQGDQPQHF
TRBV7-9	few	TRBJ1-2	TRBD1	TGTGCCAGCAGCTCAGAACCCGGGACAGTTAACTATGGCTACACCTTC	CASSSEPGTVNYGYTF
TRBV6-6	.	TRBJ2-2	TRBD2	TGTGCCAGCAGTAAACTAGCGGGAGGGGGTACCGGGGAGCTGTTTTTT	CASSKLAGGGTGELFF
TRBV27	once	TRBJ1-2	TRBD1	TGTGCCAGCAGTAAGGACAGGGCGGCTGGCTACACCTTC	CASSKDRAAGYTF
TRBV11-1	once	TRBJ2-7	TRBD1	TGTGCCAGCAGCTTGGGACAGGGGCCCTCCGAGCAGTACTTC	CASSLGQGPSEQYF
TRBV9	.	TRBJ1-4	TRBD1	TGTGCCAGCAGCCCCTCAGGGGGCTCTAATGAAAAACTGTTTTTT	CASSPSGGSNEKLFF
TRBV19	once	TRBJ1-5	.	TGTGCCAGTAGTATAACGTGGGGCACAGGGAGCAATCAGCCCCAGCATTTT	CASSITWGTGSNQPQHF
TRBV19	.	TRBJ1-4	.	TGTGCCAGTAGTATTTCGTTGAGTGATAAACAAAAACTGTTTTTT	CASSISLSDKQKLFF
TRBV7-9	.	TRBJ2-1	.	TGTGCCAGCAGGAGAAATGAGCAGTTCTTC	CASRRNEQFF
TRBV6-1	.	TRBJ1-1	.	TGTGCCAGCAGTGTGCGGATCGAGAACACTGAAGCTTTCTTT	CASSVRIENTEAFF
TRBV19	.	TRBJ1-1	.	TGTGCCAGTAGCGCCCCTTTAGTATCGGCTTTCTTT	CASSAPLVSAFF
TRBV4-3	.	TRBJ2-5	.	TGCGCCAGCAGCCAATTTGGGGGAGGGACCCAGTACTTC	CASSQFGGGTQYF
TRBV5-1	.	TRBJ1-5	.	TGCGCCAGCAGCTTGGGGGAAGGAGGAACTCAGCCCCAGCATTTT	CASSLGEGGTQPQHF
TRBV6-1	once	TRBJ1-5	.	TGTGCCAGCATGAGAGTTAATAGCAATCAGCCCCAGCATTTT	CASMRVNSNQPQHF
TRBV19	.	TRBJ1-1	.	TGTGCCAGTAGCCGAAACGGCGGCTTACAGGGAGGGACTGAAGCTTTCTTT	CASSRNGGLQGGTEAFF
TRBV5-1	.	TRBJ2-1	TRBD2	TGCGCCAGCAGCTTGGCGGGACTAGCGGGGGGGAACGAGCAGTTCTTC	CASSLAGLAGGNEQFF
TRBV6-5	.	TRBJ1-5	.	TGTGCCAGCAGTTACTGGGGAAGGGGTAGCAATCAGCCCCAGCATTTT	CASSYWGRGSNQPQHF
TRBV29-1	.	TRBJ2-1	.	TGCAGCGTTGTTGGACTCTCCTACAATGAGCAGTTCTTC	CSVVGLSYNEQFF
TRBV7-8	.	TRBJ1-4	TRBD1	TGTGCCAGCAGCCCGACACTTTCTACCGGGACAGTTAATGAAAAACTGTTTTTT	CASSPTLSTGTVNEKLFF
TRBV30	.	TRBJ2-7	.	TGTGCCTGGAGTGTTTTGGAGGGCAACGAGCAGTACTTC	CAWSVLEGNEQYF
TRBV27	.	TRBJ1-6	.	TGTGCCAGCAGTGTCGGGGTCGGGGGTTCACCCCTCCACTTT	CASSVGVGGSPLHF
TRBV30	.	TRBJ1-5	TRBD1	TGTGCCTGGAGTGTACCCTTGACAGGGATTCAGCCCCAGCATTTT	CAWSVPLTGIQPQHF
TRBV5-1	.	TRBJ1-6	.	TGCGCCAGCAGCTTGGCGGGCGGGGCGAAAAATTCACCCCTCCACTTT	CASSLAGGAKNSPLHF
TRBV27	.	TRBJ2-5	.	TGTGCCAGCAGTTGGGGGCGGATGCGAGAGACCCAGTACTTC	CASSWGRMRETQYF
TRBV28	.	TRBJ1-4	.	TGTGCCAGCAGTTCCGAGGTCGGTCTGTTTTTT	CASSSEVGLFF
TRBV19	.	TRBJ2-7	TRBD1	TGTGCCAGTAGTAACGCCGGACAGGCCCAAGTCGAGCAGTACTTC	CASSNAGQAQVEQYF
TRBV27	.	TRBJ2-3	.	TGTGCCAGCAAAGGGGTGGCTAAGCACGATACGCAGTATTTT	CASKGVAKHDTQYF
TRBV7-8	.	TRBJ2-3	TRBD2	TGTGCCAGCAGCCCGGGAGGCCTCCGAGATACGCAGTATTTT	CASSPGGLRDTQYF
TRBV5-1	.	TRBJ1-2	TRBD1	TGCGCCAGCAGCTTGGGGCGGACAGGGGATGGCTACACCTTC	CASSLGRTGDGYTF
TRBV15	.	TRBJ1-2	TRBD1	TGTGCCACCAGCAGGATAACAGGGGAATATGGCTACACCTTC	CATSRITGEYGYTF
TRBV7-3	.	TRBJ2-3	.	TGTGCCAGCAGCTCGCTATTCTTCGGGACACTCAGCACAGATACGCAGTATTTT	CASSSLFFGTLSTDTQYF
TRBV4-3	.	TRBJ1-2	.	TGCGCCAGCAGCCGGCCGGGGGACTATGGCTATGGCTACACCTTC	CASSRPGDYGYGYTF
TRBV29-1	.	TRBJ1-2	.	TGCAGCGTTGAAAAGCACAACTATGGCTACACCTTC	CSVEKHNYGYTF
TRBV6-6	.	TRBJ2-1	TRBD1	TGTGCCAGCAGTTCTCCGGGACAGGGGTTCAATGAGCAGTTCTTC	CASSSPGQGFNEQFF
TRBV18	.	TRBJ1-5	TRBD1	TGTGCCAGCTCACGAACAAAGGACAGGGGGAGTAATCAGCCCCAGCATTTT	CASSRTKDRGSNQPQHF
TRBV5-4	.	TRBJ1-1	.	TGTGCCAGCAGCTTGAATATCGGGGACACTGAAGCTTTCTTT	CASSLNIGDTEAFF
TRBV27	.	TRBJ2-5	TRBD2	TGTGCCAGCAGTTCTCCTAGCGGGGGGCAAGAGACCCAGTACTTC	CASSSPSGGQETQYF
TRBV30	.	TRBJ1-1	TRBD1	TGTGCCTGTCAGGGGGCGCGGGGCACTGAAGCTTTCTTT	CACQGARGTEAFF
TRBV6-6	few	TRBJ2-7	.	TGTGCCAGCAGCTTACAGGGTCCGGTCGAGCAGTACTTC	CASSLQGPVEQYF
TRBV29-1	.	TRBJ1-1	.	TGCAGTGGCCGGAGGGACACTGAAGCTTTCTTT	CSGRRDTEAFF
TRBV7-9	.	TRBJ2-2	.	TGTGCCAGCAGCTTAAATGGCGGTACCGGGGAGCTGTTTTTT	CASSLNGGTGELFF
TRBV19	.	TRBJ2-5	.	TGTGCCAGTTCGATGTCAGGGAATCTCCAAGAGACCCAGTACTTC	CASSMSGNLQETQYF
TRBV5-1	.	TRBJ1-3	TRBD1	TGCGCCAGCAGCTCCAGGGGACAGGAGGTCGGTCATACTGGAAACACCATATATTTT	CASSSRGQEVGHTGNTIYF
TRBV28	.	TRBJ2-2	.	TGTGCCAGCAGGGGCCGTACCGGGGAGCTGTTTTTT	CASRGRTGELFF
TRBV4-3	.	TRBJ2-7	TRBD2	TGCGCCAGCAGCCATTCTCCATTGACTAGCGGGAGCTCCTACGAGCAGTACTTC	CASSHSPLTSGSSYEQYF
TRBV25-1	.	TRBJ1-2	TRBD1	TGTGCCAGCTCGGGACAGGGGTTGACTACAGCTAACTATGGCTACACCTTC	CASSGQGLTTANYGYTF